A few counts support the clone carrying this T cell receptor (beta chain). No antigen is known for it. This sample is drawn from a study of response to subunit inactivated influenza vaccine. Points from the study as a whole: The authors put forward the suggestion that each seasonal influenza vaccination may bring in only a limited number of new T cells.

TCRdb passed the RT-PCR reads through MiXCR, listing each CDR3 protein once. The sample lists 490,000 or so distinct CDR3 sequences; less than 10% were seen once. Looked up from germline, CDR1 is ENHRY and CDR2 is SYGVKD. This CDR3 has 15 amino acids. V shed 10 bases and J shed 0 bases, with 16 bases lying between them. Specimen: PBMCs from blood, collected around 25 months after vaccination. The V and J genes are TRBV10-3 and TRBJ1-3; D may be TRBD1 (6 bases). The sequence was collected from a man aged 45 to 75 who received an inactivated influenza vaccine. CDR3 region: CATATDSGSGNTIYF. In DNA, the CDR3 is TGTGCCACCGCCACGGACAGCGGCTCTGGAAACACCATATATTTT.